Sequencing of this T cell receptor (beta chain) was carried out in a study of cytomegalovirus exposure and HLA in healthy donors. Regarding the study as a whole: In an earlier analysis, in roughly 580 donors, most V segments appeared productive either ~90% or ~30% of the time. As immune exposure information, only CMV serostatus was available. HLA restriction was apparent for most CMV-associated TCR beta chains in a later analysis. Owing to their indistinguishability, certain V segments, notably TRBV6-2 and TRBV6-3, were excluded.

The CDR3 is made up of 14 amino acids. Germline values: CDR1 LNHNV, CDR2 YYDKDF (reference sequence). With 5 bases removed from V and 4 bases from J, the gap between germline ends came to 14 bases. This PCR relied on a set of 60 Vbeta primers and 13 Jbeta primers. Produced via immunoSEQ multiplex PCR; TCRdb's table is partial and in-frame only. Its table records 140,000 or so clones. Points on this clone: Its antigen is currently unknown.

The sequence was collected from a male donor in good health and CMV-seronegative. The rearrangement joins TRBV15 to TRBJ2-5; no reliable D call. The sequencing sample was made of PBMCs. The chain's CDR3 is CATSVIPGGETQYF. The CDR3 DNA sequence: TGTGCCACCAGCGTTATACCTGGCGGAGAGACCCAGTACTTC.